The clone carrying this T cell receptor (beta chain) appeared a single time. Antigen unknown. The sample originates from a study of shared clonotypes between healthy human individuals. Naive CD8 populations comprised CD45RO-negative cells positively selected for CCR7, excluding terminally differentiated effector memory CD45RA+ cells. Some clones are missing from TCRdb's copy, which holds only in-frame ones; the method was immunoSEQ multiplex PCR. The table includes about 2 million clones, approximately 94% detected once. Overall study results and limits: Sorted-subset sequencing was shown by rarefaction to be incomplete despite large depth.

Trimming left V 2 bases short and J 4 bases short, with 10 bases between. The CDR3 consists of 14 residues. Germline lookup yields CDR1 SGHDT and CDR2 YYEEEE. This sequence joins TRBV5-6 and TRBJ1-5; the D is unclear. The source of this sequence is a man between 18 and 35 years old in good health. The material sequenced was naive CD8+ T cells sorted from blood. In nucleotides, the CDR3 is TGTGCCAGCAGCTTTTTTCTGGGGAATCAGCCCCAGCATTTT. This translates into CASSFFLGNQPQHF.